The T cell receptor (beta chain) under discussion was sequenced for a study of T cells in Graves' hyperthyroidism and ophthalmopathy. Background on the study: Upon initial diagnosis and before any treatment, peripheral blood was collected. Study conclusions and caveats: Ophthalmopathy was told apart from stable hyperthyroidism by a 13 V-J model.

This clonotype was counted ten times or more. Its antigen is unidentified. Researchers amplified the TCR beta CDR3 regions from RNA transcripts. Using the HTBI primer set, a first-round RT-PCR was run on the TCR CDR3. TCRdb fed the multiplex PCR reads into MiXCR, producing one record per CDR3 protein. Among roughly 550,000 distinct CDR3 sequences listed, about 16% were seen once. Trimming stripped 7 bases from V and 4 bases from J, with 10 bases between. Germline values: CDR1 MDHEN, CDR2 SYDVKM. CDR3 size: 13 residues. The receptor was derived from a woman under 40 with Graves' ophthalmopathy. The sequenced sample was blood. V and J are TRBV28 and TRBJ1-4; D unclear. CDR3: CASTYTYNEKLFF. The CDR3 region has the DNA TGTGCCAGCACGTACACCTATAATGAAAAACTGTTTTTT.